The 22 T cell receptor beta chains reported below all come from one sample, sequenced in a study of T cell changes during pregnancy in multiple sclerosis. TCRdb keeps only in-frame clones here, not all; method: immunoSEQ multiplex PCR. The sample lists tens of thousands of clones, about nine tenths occurring once. Material: peripheral blood, obtained in the second trimester of pregnancy. These receptors originate from a female donor with multiple sclerosis, enrolled in a pregnancy study.

This clone has just a few counts. The rearrangement joins TRBV30 to TRBJ1-3; TRBD1 agrees at 7 bases. The CDR3 loop spans 14 amino acids. Germline trimming cut 1 base from V and 0 bases from J; bases unmatched to any gene: 0. Germline CDR1 and CDR2: GTSNPN and SVGIG (reference sequence). The CDR3 region is CAWSGTGSGNTIYF. CDR3 nucleotide sequence: TGTGCCTGGAGTGGGACAGGCTCTGGAAACACCATATATTTT.

The chain employs TRBV7-6 and TRBJ1-4, with 7 bases fitting TRBD1. V lost 1 base and J lost 2; bases outside the gene matches: 13. The CDR3 spans 19 residues. The germline gives CDR1 SGHVS, CDR2 FNYEAQ. For the CDR3, the DNA is TGTGCCAGCAGCTTAGATCCTTATGCGACAGGGCCTACTAATGAAAAACTGTTTTTT. Encoded protein: CASSLDPYATGPTNEKLFF.

V and J are TRBV5-1 and TRBJ2-7; TRBD1 matches at 7 bases. CDR3 length: 17 amino acids. The germline CDR1 and CDR2 sequences are SGHRS and YFSETQ. J lost 2 bases, V lost 3 bases, and 14 bases had no gene match. The CDR3 sequence: CASSSRPPGQTAYEQYF. In nucleotides, the CDR3 is TGCGCCAGCAGCTCACGTCCCCCGGGACAGACAGCCTACGAGCAGTACTTC.

This clone came up once. V gene TRBV6-4 combines with J gene TRBJ2-2, with a possible D match to TRBD1 (6 bases). The CDR3 runs 14 residues. V shed 6 bases and J shed 4 bases, with 12 bases lying between them. The V gene's germline CDR1 is MRHNA and CDR2 SNTAGT. CDR3 DNA sequence: TGTGCCAGCAGCCAACAGGGTTTCACCGGGGAGCTGTTTTTT. It encodes CASSQQGFTGELFF.

The chain combines TRBV7-9 with TRBJ2-7; D gene uncertain. Trimming cost V 2 bases and J 1 base, with 9 bases left between them. The CDR3 has 14 residues. Germline V gene lookup returns CDR1 SEHNR and CDR2 FQNEAQ (reference sequence). For the CDR3, the DNA is TGTGCCAGCAGCTTATCCCACAGATCCTACGAGCAGTACTTC. Its protein product is CASSLSHRSYEQYF.

The chain has TRBV18 and TRBJ2-3, with 7 bases aligning to TRBD2. V was pared by 4 bases and J by 4 bases, with 2 bases of the junction left unmatched. Germline CDR1 reads KGHSH; CDR2 reads LQKENI. The CDR3 spans 13 residues. DNA for the CDR3: TGTGCCAGCTCACAGGGAGGGGCAGATACGCAGTATTTT. Protein sequence: CASSQGGADTQYF.

V usage is TRBV4-2 and J usage is TRBJ1-2; TRBD1 aligns across 10 bases. This CDR3 contains 16 residues. Germline V CDR1 and CDR2: LGHNA, YNFKEQ. Trimming removed 0 bases from V and 2 bases from J; junction bases left unmatched: 3. The CDR3: CASSQDLGQGNYGYTF. For the CDR3, the DNA is TGTGCCAGCAGCCAAGATTTGGGACAGGGGAACTATGGCTACACCTTC.

This clone was observed a few times. The chain uses TRBV6-1 and TRBJ2-5; perhaps TRBD2 as D (7 bases). The CDR3 covers 17 residues. Germline V gives CDR1 MNHNS, CDR2 SASEGT. Trimming took 0 bases from V and 6 from J, leaving 20 bases between them. This chain's CDR3 is CASSEARWGGRMKTQYF. Written as DNA, the CDR3 is TGTGCCAGCAGTGAAGCGCGGTGGGGGGGCCGTATGAAGACCCAGTACTTC.

This chain links TRBV2 with TRBJ2-7, with 9 bases that match TRBD1. Germline V CDR1 and CDR2: SNHLY, FYNNEI. With V trimmed by 4 bases and J by 2 bases, 3 bases remained unmatched. The CDR3 length is 14 residues. The DNA for the CDR3 is TGTGCCAGCAGTGCGGACAGGGGACCCTACGAGCAGTACTTC. Protein product: CASSADRGPYEQYF.

The V and J genes are TRBV12-5 and TRBJ2-1; tentative D call: TRBD1 (5 bases). This CDR3 contains 18 residues. Germline assignment: CDR1 LGHNT and CDR2 FRNRAP. Deletions cut 1 base from V and 6 bases from J, with 22 bases between. The CDR3 is CASGLGRTNRKESNEQFF. The CDR3, as DNA: TGTGCTAGTGGTTTGGGACGGACAAATCGGAAGGAAAGCAATGAGCAGTTCTTC.

The chain recombines TRBV7-9 with TRBJ2-7, with 11 bases aligning to TRBD1. Germline V gene lookup returns CDR1 SEHNR and CDR2 FQNEAQ (reference sequence). V was pared by 5 bases and J by 4 bases, with 7 bases of the junction left unmatched. The CDR3 extends over 15 amino acids. The CDR3 reads CASSQGQGAAYEQYF. The CDR3 DNA reads TGTGCCAGCAGCCAAGGACAGGGGGCAGCATACGAGCAGTACTTC.

The chain has TRBV2 and TRBJ2-1; 8 nucleotides agree with TRBD2. The CDR3 has 16 residues. In germline, CDR1 is SNHLY, CDR2 FYNNEI. V gave up 6 bases and J gave up 0 bases; unmatched junction bases: 7. The CDR3, as DNA: TGTGCCAGCAGCGGATCCGGGACTAGCTCCTACAATGAGCAGTTCTTC. It yields the protein CASSGSGTSSYNEQFF.

This clone was picked up one time. CDR3 nucleotides: TGTGCCAGCAGGACGGGAGCGGGAGGTTCCTACGAGCAGTACTTC. This codes for CASRTGAGGSYEQYF. The V call is TRBV6-1, the J call TRBJ2-7; 9 bases line up with TRBD2. V lost 6 bases, J lost 1 base, and 7 bases stayed unmatched. The germline CDR1 and CDR2 sequences are MNHNS and SASEGT. This CDR3 is 15 amino acids long.

The rearrangement links TRBV7-2 to TRBJ2-5; D may be TRBD2 (6 bases). The germline CDR1 and CDR2 sequences are SGHTA and FQGNSA. The CDR3 covers 15 residues. The V and J ends lost 5 bases and 1 base respectively, with 14 bases between them. DNA for the CDR3: TGTGCCAGCAGCCCTCAGGGAGGTGGCCAAGAGACCCAGTACTTC. This gives the protein CASSPQGGGQETQYF.

The gene calls are TRBV7-2 and TRBJ1-2; unclear D gene. The V and J ends lost 5 bases and 4 bases respectively, with 20 bases between them. This CDR3 comprises 16 residues. Germline CDR1 and CDR2: SGHTA and FQGNSA. The CDR3 spells CASSPEEGLFSYGYTF. The DNA for the CDR3 is TGTGCCAGCAGCCCTGAGGAGGGTCTCTTCTCCTATGGCTACACCTTC.

The chain employs TRBV19 and TRBJ2-1; perhaps TRBD2 as D (5 bases). The CDR3 covers 12 residues. With 11 bases removed from V and 9 bases from J, the gap between germline ends came to 17 bases. Looked up from germline, CDR1 is LNHDA and CDR2 is SQIVND (reference sequence). The CDR3 DNA reads as TGTGCCGGATTGGGAGACATAACTGAGCAGTTCTTC. Translated: CAGLGDITEQFF.

The CDR3 DNA follows: TGCACCAGCAGCCAAGATCGCCTAGCGGGGGACAATGAGCAGTTCTTC. This sequence encodes CTSSQDRLAGDNEQFF. J is TRBJ2-1 and V is TRBV1; the table's D call TRBD2 went unverified against the DNA. TRBV1 is a recognized pseudogene. This CDR3 is built from 16 residues.

The rearrangement joins TRBV30 to TRBJ1-3; D is possibly TRBD1 (5 bases). CDR1 and CDR2 (germline): GTSNPN, SVGIG (reference sequence). The CDR3 contains 14 residues. V lost 0 bases, J lost 8 bases, and 14 bases lay in between. The CDR3 DNA sequence: TGTGCCTGGAGTGTAAACAGGCCCACGGACACCATATATTTT. Translation gives CAWSVNRPTDTIYF.

The J gene is TRBJ2-3, the V gene TRBV27; 9 nucleotides match TRBD2. CDR3 length: 16 residues. V was pared by 6 bases and J by 5 bases, with 12 bases of the junction left unmatched. CDR1 MNHEY and CDR2 SMNVEV come from the germline V gene (reference sequence). In DNA, the CDR3 is TGTGCCAGCAGAGGGGTGGCGGGAGGGCAGCGAGATACGCAGTATTTT. Encoded protein: CASRGVAGGQRDTQYF.

This clone was found a few times. This rearrangement joins TRBV6-6 to TRBJ2-7; 10 positions match TRBD1. The germline gives CDR1 MNHNY, CDR2 SVGAGI (reference sequence). J lost 3 bases, V lost 2 bases, and 4 bases had no gene match. CDR3 length equals 15 residues. CDR3 protein: CASSYGGTGDYEQYF. The CDR3 nucleotides read TGTGCCAGCAGTTACGGGGGGACAGGGGACTACGAGCAGTACTTC.

The V and J genes are TRBV5-1 and TRBJ2-1; the D is unclear. Looked up from germline, CDR1 is SGHRS and CDR2 is YFSETQ. The CDR3 consists of 15 residues. Deletions cut 2 bases from V and 3 bases from J, with 12 bases between. The CDR3 bases are TGCGCCAGCAGCTTTCGAGAAATAGACTACAATGAGCAGTTCTTC. Its translation: CASSFREIDYNEQFF.

The J gene is TRBJ2-2, the V gene TRBV4-3; 7 nucleotides match TRBD2. There are 18 residues in the CDR3. The germline V gene encodes CDR1 LGHNA and CDR2 YSLEER. Losses at the gene ends were 0 bases for V and 3 bases for J; bases not matched to a gene: 10. CDR3 nucleotides: TGCGCCAGCAGCCAAGATCCGGGAGGTGGCGAAGACACCGGGGAGCTGTTTTTT. Protein product: CASSQDPGGGEDTGELFF.